This T cell receptor (beta chain) was recovered during a study of cytotoxic CD8 clonotypes in ibrutinib-treated CLL. Study at large: Productive templates averaged about 230,000 per sample, and productive rearrangements 90,000 to 95,000.

This clone turned up a few times. Its antigen remains unknown. Points from the study as a whole: Pretreatment clonality was elevated relative to age-matched healthy donors and paralleled circulating CD8+ T-cell counts. Public clonotypes, rarely seen, contracted or held steady on treatment.

T cells were sequenced at a targeted depth of 1 in 200,000 to 1 in 1 million. Some clones are missing from TCRdb's copy, which holds only in-frame ones; the method was immunoSEQ multiplex PCR. In the table there are tens of thousands of clones, 53% of which are singletons. The CDR3 length is 13 residues. Trimming stripped 5 bases from V and 9 bases from J, with 13 bases between. Germline CDR1 and CDR2: SGHTA and FQGTGA. Specimen: PBMCs, collected after 12 months of ibrutinib treatment. The receptor's source is a human donor with chronic lymphocytic leukemia. The V gene is TRBV7-3, the J gene TRBJ2-2; tentatively, D is TRBD2 (6 bases). DNA for the CDR3: TGTGCCAGCAGCCTACGGGACTCCCGGGAGCTGTTTTTT. Amino acids: CASSLRDSRELFF. Based on the CDR3 plus reference TRBV7-3 and TRBJ2-2, the full variable domain is GAGVSQTPSNKVTEKGKYVELRCDPISGHTALYWYRQSLGQGPEFLIYFQGTGAADDSGLPNDRFFAVRPEGSVSTLKIQRTERGDSAVYLCASSLRDSRELFFGEGSRLTVL.